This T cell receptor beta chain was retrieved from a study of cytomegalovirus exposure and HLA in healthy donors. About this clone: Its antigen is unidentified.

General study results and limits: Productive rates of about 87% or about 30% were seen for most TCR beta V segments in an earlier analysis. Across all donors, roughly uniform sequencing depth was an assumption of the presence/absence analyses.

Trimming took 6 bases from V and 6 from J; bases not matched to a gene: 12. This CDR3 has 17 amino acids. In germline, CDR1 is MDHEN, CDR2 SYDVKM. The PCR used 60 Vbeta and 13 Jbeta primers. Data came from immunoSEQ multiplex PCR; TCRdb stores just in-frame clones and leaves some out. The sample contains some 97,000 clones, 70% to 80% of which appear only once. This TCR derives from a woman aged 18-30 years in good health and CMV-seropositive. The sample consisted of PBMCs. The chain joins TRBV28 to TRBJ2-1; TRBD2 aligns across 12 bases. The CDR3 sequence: CASRLAGGRFLGNEQFF. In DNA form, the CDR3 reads TGTGCCAGCAGGCTAGCGGGAGGGCGTTTTCTGGGCAATGAGCAGTTCTTC.